The sample holds a few counts of the clone carrying this TCR beta chain. PCR employed 60 Vbeta and 13 Jbeta primers. Using immunoSEQ multiplex PCR, the repertoire was profiled, and TCRdb retains in-frame clones only, with some absent. The table includes tens of thousands of clones, about 80% detected once. This entry is derived from a study of cytomegalovirus exposure and HLA in healthy donors. The specimen was PBMCs. The receptor was isolated from a man aged 50 to 60 in good health and CMV-seronegative.

CDR3 coding DNA: TGTGCCAGCAGCTTAGGACAGGTCAATCAGCCCCAGCATTTT. It specifies CASSLGQVNQPQHF. This chain uses TRBV7-9 with TRBJ1-5; the D gene is possibly TRBD1 (6 bases). CDR1 and CDR2 (germline): SEHNR, FQNEAQ (reference sequence). V was trimmed by 1 base and J by 3 bases, leaving 7 bases between them. The CDR3 totals 14 residues.